The 23 T cell receptor beta chains given below trace back to one sample, sequenced in a study of somatic mutations in cytotoxic T cells in rheumatoid arthritis. The method was immunoSEQ multiplex PCR; TCRdb's version includes in-frame clones alone and lacks a portion of them. This sample has some 11,000 clones, with 80% found just once. Sequencing was done on a sample of CD8+ T cells sorted from blood. The receptors were sampled from a man aged 50-60 years in good health.

Only a few counts were recorded for this clone. The chain links TRBV2 to TRBJ1-3; maybe TRBD1 (6 bases). V was pared by 6 bases and J by 1 base, with 13 bases between. The germline gives CDR1 SNHLY, CDR2 FYNNEI. The CDR3 runs 15 residues. CDR3 loop: CASSDRTVSGNTIYF. DNA for the CDR3: TGTGCCAGCAGCGACCGGACAGTTTCTGGAAACACCATATATTTT.

The chain carries TRBV9 and TRBJ1-3, with D possibly matching TRBD1 (6 bases). V lost 4 bases, J lost 7 bases, and 21 bases lay in between. This CDR3 spans 16 amino acids. The germline V gene has CDR1 SGDLS and CDR2 YYNGEE. CDR3 in DNA: TGTGCCAGCAGCCACCCCCGGGCAGGGGACCGGAACACCATATATTTT. Translating gives CASSHPRAGDRNTIYF.

The chain couples TRBV19 to TRBJ2-1; 7 nucleotides match TRBD2. V lost 1 base, J lost 3 bases, and 6 bases stayed unmatched. The CDR3 consists of 16 residues. Germline V CDR1 and CDR2: LNHDA, SQIVND (reference sequence). The CDR3 region has the DNA TGTGCCAGTAGTATAGTGCGGCGGGAGCTCTACAATGAGCAGTTCTTC. Translation gives CASSIVRRELYNEQFF.

This chain links TRBV13 with TRBJ2-1, with TRBD2 matching 7 bases. There are 14 residues in the CDR3. The V segment lost 4 bases and the J segment 7 bases; nucleotides outside the gene matches: 7. CDR1 is PRHDT and CDR2 is FYEKMQ in the germline V gene (reference sequence). CDR3 DNA sequence: TGTGCCAGCAGCTCTACTGCACTAGCGAATGAGCAGTTCTTC. This sequence encodes CASSSTALANEQFF.

The V and J genes are TRBV6-5 and TRBJ2-1, with D possibly being TRBD2 (5 bases). This CDR3 comprises 11 residues. The ends were cut back, 7 bases at V and 6 bases at J, with 7 bases in the middle. The germline gives CDR1 MNHEY, CDR2 SVGAGI. CDR3 nucleotides: TGTGCCAGCAAACGGGGCAATGAGCAGTTCTTC. As protein: CASKRGNEQFF.

V and J are TRBV9 and TRBJ2-1; TRBD2 matches at 16 bases. The CDR3 loop spans 17 amino acids. Germline CDR1 reads SGDLS; CDR2 reads YYNGEE. V lost 3 bases, J lost 8 bases, and 8 bases stayed unmatched. The CDR3: CASSDGTSGGAKDEQFF. CDR3 nucleotide sequence: TGTGCCAGCAGCGACGGGACTAGCGGGGGGGCCAAGGATGAGCAGTTCTTC.

The chain carries TRBV6-6 and TRBJ1-2, with D tentatively TRBD1 (5 bases). This CDR3 contains 13 residues. Germline V gene lookup returns CDR1 MNHNY and CDR2 SVGAGI (reference sequence). Trimming took off 5 bases at V and 7 bases at J, with 14 bases between the two ends. In nucleotides, the CDR3 is TGTGCCAGCAGTCGCCTTAGGGGAGGTGGCTACACCTTC. This gives the protein CASSRLRGGGYTF.

The V call is TRBV6-5, the J call TRBJ2-5; 9 bases line up with TRBD2. The V segment lost 1 base and the J segment 2 bases; nucleotides outside the gene matches: 2. CDR3 size: 15 residues. Germline CDR1 reads MNHEY; CDR2 reads SVGAGI. The CDR3 reads CASSYLAGAQETQYF. CDR3 in DNA: TGTGCCAGCAGTTACTTAGCGGGGGCTCAAGAGACCCAGTACTTC.

The gene calls are TRBV5-8 and TRBJ1-2; D is unclear. V was shortened by 0 bases and J by 5 bases, with 11 bases between the two germline ends. Germline V gene sequence: CDR1 SGHTS, CDR2 YDEGEE. This CDR3 is 14 amino acids long. This CDR3 is CASSLVGGSYGYTF. In DNA form, the CDR3 reads TGTGCCAGCAGCTTGGTGGGCGGGTCGTATGGCTACACCTTC.

This chain links TRBV9 with TRBJ2-1; a weak D match, TRBD1 (6 bases). This CDR3 contains 15 residues. The V gene's germline CDR1 is SGDLS and CDR2 YYNGEE. The V gene lost 0 bases and the J gene lost 2 bases, with 9 bases spanning the gap. The DNA of the CDR3 is TGTGCCAGCAGCGTAGTTGACAGGCCCTACAATGAGCAGTTCTTC. Protein: CASSVVDRPYNEQFF.

This chain links TRBV5-1 with TRBJ2-7; unclear D gene. Germline V lookup: CDR1 SGHRS, CDR2 YFSETQ. The CDR3 is 15 residues long. The CDR3, as DNA: TGTGCCAGCAGCAACTGGGCCGGAACCTCCTACGAGCAGTACGTC. It translates to CASSNWAGTSYEQYV.

The rearrangement links TRBV5-6 to TRBJ2-7; D is possibly TRBD1 (5 bases). CDR3 size: 14 residues. The germline V gene has CDR1 SGHDT and CDR2 YYEEEE. V gave up 0 bases and J gave up 4 bases, with 11 bases separating them. The CDR3 region has the DNA TGTGCCAGCAGCTTGGGACAGACCCTTTACGAGCAGTACGTC. Its translation: CASSLGQTLYEQYV.

This clone was detected only a few times. The chain carries TRBV27 and TRBJ2-5; no clear D gene. The CDR3 covers 14 residues. Trimming left V 5 bases short and J 1 base short, with 11 bases between. The germline V gene encodes CDR1 MNHEY and CDR2 SMNVEV (reference sequence). DNA of the CDR3: TGTGCCAGCAGTACCTTCGACGGCCAAGAGACCCAGTACTTC. Its translation: CASSTFDGQETQYF.

The rearrangement links TRBV9 to TRBJ1-2; possibly TRBD1 for D (5 bases). Germline CDR1 reads SGDLS; CDR2 reads YYNGEE. This CDR3 contains 15 residues. Trimming removed 1 base at V and 3 bases at J, with 13 bases between. The CDR3 nucleotides are TGTGCCAGCAGCGTACGCCGGGACGGAGACTATGGCTACACCTTC. Translating it yields CASSVRRDGDYGYTF.

V is TRBV4-3 and J is TRBJ1-2, with D maybe TRBD1 (6 bases). The CDR3 covers 15 residues. Germline loops: CDR1 LGHNA, CDR2 YSLEER. V was pared by 4 bases and J by 1 base, with 13 bases between. CDR3 protein: CASSPGQFFNYGYTF. CDR3 nucleotide sequence: TGCGCCAGCAGCCCAGGACAGTTTTTTAACTATGGCTACACCTTC.

The sample holds one count of this clone. The chain employs TRBV6-5 and TRBJ1-1, with 8 bases lining up with TRBD1. Germline V gene lookup returns CDR1 MNHEY and CDR2 SVGAGI. The CDR3 runs 15 residues. Trimming at V came to 5 bases and at J to 4 bases, leaving 9 bases not matched to a gene. This CDR3 is CASSRSPTGVTEAFF. Written as DNA, the CDR3 is TGTGCCAGCAGTCGGTCCCCGACAGGGGTCACTGAAGCTTTCTTT.

This clone was recorded a few times. The gene calls are TRBV19 and TRBJ2-2; perhaps TRBD1 as D (5 bases). The germline V gene encodes CDR1 LNHDA and CDR2 SQIVND (reference sequence). V was shortened by 5 bases and J by 5 bases, with 12 bases between the two germline ends. The CDR3 runs 14 residues. The CDR3 DNA is TGTGCCAGTAGTTTGGGGCTGGGTACCGGGGAGCTGTTTTTT. Translating it yields CASSLGLGTGELFF.

The chain combines TRBV21-1 with TRBJ2-7. TRBV21-1 is designated a pseudogene. The CDR3 loop spans 13 amino acids. CDR3 loop: CARASVDSYEQYF. CDR3 in DNA: TGTGCCAGGGCCTCGGTCGATTCCTACGAGCAGTACTTC.

The chain is built from TRBV7-8 and TRBJ1-1, with D hard to call. The CDR3 totals 16 residues. Trimming took off 6 bases at V and 5 bases at J, with 22 bases between the two ends. Germline V lookup: CDR1 SGHVS, CDR2 FQNEAQ. CDR3 sequence reads: CASRRDLYGLGTEAFF. The DNA of the CDR3 is TGTGCCAGCAGGCGGGATTTGTATGGGCTGGGGACTGAAGCTTTCTTT. Supplemented by reference TRBV7-8 and TRBJ1-1, the full variable domain reads GAGVSQSPRYKVAKRGQDVALRCDPISGHVSLFWYQQALGQGPEFLTYFQNEAQLDKSGLPSDRFFAERPEGSVSTLKIQRTQQEDSAVYLCASRRDLYGLGTEAFFGQGTRLTVV.

The V call is TRBV11-3, the J call TRBJ2-7; no definite D call. Germline CDR1 SGHNT, CDR2 YENEEA. Trimming shortened V by 2 bases and J by 4 bases, and 9 bases separated the two germline ends. The CDR3 runs to 13 residues. The CDR3 spells CASSLMTPYEQYV. The DNA for the CDR3 is TGTGCCAGCAGCTTAATGACCCCTTACGAGCAGTACGTC.

The rearrangement uses TRBV7-6 and TRBJ2-7; TRBD1 agrees at 7 bases. This CDR3 is 17 amino acids long. Trimming took 1 base from V and 1 from J; bases not matched to a gene: 10. CDR1 is SGHVS, CDR2 FNYEAQ, per germline. The CDR3 DNA follows: TGTGCCAGCAGCTTAGGAACAGGGGTATATGAGTCCTACGAGCAGTACTTC. It encodes CASSLGTGVYESYEQYF.

The V call is TRBV5-1, the J call TRBJ2-7; 9 positions agree with TRBD1. Germline V gene sequence: CDR1 SGHRS, CDR2 YFSETQ. V lost 3 bases and J lost 4; bases outside the gene matches: 14. The CDR3 has 17 amino acids. CDR3 residues: CASSYYSGQGPLYEQYF. The CDR3 coding sequence is TGCGCCAGCAGCTACTATTCAGGACAGGGGCCTCTTTACGAGCAGTACTTC.

This clone was observed a handful of times. This chain links TRBV19 with TRBJ2-1, with TRBD2 identical over 10 bases. Germline CDR1 is LNHDA and CDR2 is SQIVND (reference sequence). The CDR3 loop spans 17 amino acids. The trim removed 1 base at V and 4 bases at J, leaving 7 bases unmatched. The CDR3 here is CASSIGGAGGSYNEQFF. CDR3 DNA: TGTGCCAGTAGTATAGGAGGAGCGGGAGGGTCGTACAATGAGCAGTTCTTC. Variable domain in full (rest from reference TRBV19 and TRBJ2-1): DGGITQSPKYLFRKEGQNVTLSCEQNLNHDAMYWYRQDPGQGLRLIYYSQIVNDFQKGDIAEGYSVSREKKESFPLTVTSAQKNPTAFYLCASSIGGAGGSYNEQFFGPGTRLTVL.